These 18 T cell receptor beta chains were sequenced from one sample in a study of blood T cell repertoires in COVID-19. Data came from immunoSEQ multiplex PCR; TCRdb stores just in-frame clones and leaves some out. The sample gives over 150,000 clones, approximately 91% of which show up once; about 5.3% is in the top ten. Sequencing was performed on peripheral blood. These receptors originate from a man aged 18 to 30 with COVID-19, enrolled during active disease.

CDR3 sequence (DNA): TGTGCCAGCAGTAAACGGGGGACTAGCGGGTATGAGCAGTTCTTC. It translates to CASSKRGTSGYEQFF. The rearrangement uses TRBV6-5 and TRBJ2-1; TRBD2 aligns across 12 bases. After removal of 5 bases from V and 8 bases from J, the junction contained 7 bases not matched to a gene. There are 15 residues in the CDR3. CDR1 and CDR2 from the germline V gene are MNHEY and SVGAGI.

This clone has just one count. V is TRBV6-2 or TRBV6-3 and J is TRBJ2-3; 7 bases fit TRBD2. V lost 0 bases, J lost 0 bases, and 3 bases stayed unmatched. The CDR3 is made up of 16 amino acids. Germline CDR1 reads MNHEY; CDR2 reads SVGEGT. The CDR3 DNA is TGTGCCAGCAGTTACTCGTGGGGGGGGAGCACAGATACGCAGTATTTT. Protein product: CASSYSWGGSTDTQYF.

The genes are TRBV25-1 and TRBJ1-5, with D possibly TRBD1 on 6 matching bases. This CDR3 has 18 residues. CDR1 and CDR2 from the germline V gene are MGHDK and SYGVNS. V was shortened by 0 bases and J by 0 bases, with 15 bases between the two germline ends. This CDR3 is CASSEYRTEKYSNQPQHF. The CDR3 DNA reads TGTGCCAGCAGTGAATATCGGACAGAGAAATATAGCAATCAGCCCCAGCATTTT.

This sequence joins TRBV14 and TRBJ2-7; 9 positions match TRBD1. The V segment lost 5 bases and the J segment 0 bases; nucleotides outside the gene matches: 2. This CDR3 is 14 amino acids long. CDR1 SGHDN and CDR2 FVKESK come from the germline V gene. As DNA, the CDR3 is TGTGCCAGCAGCGGGACAGGGTACTCCTACGAGCAGTACTTC. Translating gives CASSGTGYSYEQYF.

This chain links TRBV7-9 with TRBJ2-1; D is unclear. There are 14 residues in the CDR3. V was shortened by 6 bases and J by 0 bases, with 9 bases between the two germline ends. Per germline, CDR1 SEHNR and CDR2 FQNEAQ (reference sequence). In DNA form, the CDR3 reads TGTGCCAGCAGTCGAACAGACTCCTACAATGAGCAGTTCTTC. Translated: CASSRTDSYNEQFF.

The chain is built from TRBV5-1 and TRBJ2-1; the match to TRBD2 covers 13 bases. The CDR3 length is 19 residues. V lost 4 bases and J lost 7; bases outside the gene matches: 17. Germline V gene sequence: CDR1 SGHRS, CDR2 YFSETQ. The CDR3 reads CASSPGGTSGVPRGNEQFF. As DNA, the CDR3 is TGCGCCAGCAGCCCGGGGGGGACTAGCGGGGTTCCTCGTGGGAATGAGCAGTTCTTC.

The V gene is TRBV28, the J gene TRBJ2-7, with a tentative D call TRBD1 (8 bases). Germline CDR1 reads MDHEN; CDR2 reads SYDVKM. This CDR3 contains 15 residues. The ends were cut back, 2 bases at V and 2 bases at J, with 13 bases in the middle. The CDR3 reads CASSLSGTGTYEQYF. CDR3 coding DNA: TGTGCCAGCAGTTTAAGCGGGACAGGTACCTACGAGCAGTACTTC.

The chain joins TRBV29-1 to TRBJ2-7; perhaps TRBD1 as D (5 bases). CDR1 and CDR2 from the germline V gene are SQVTM and ANQGSEA. Trimming pared 8 bases from V and 0 bases from J, leaving 17 bases between. CDR3 length: 14 residues. The CDR3 reads CSPRPGPSSYEQYF. DNA of the CDR3: TGCAGCCCGAGGCCAGGGCCCAGCTCCTACGAGCAGTACTTC.

This sequence joins TRBV5-6 and TRBJ2-1; 10 bases fit TRBD2. The CDR3 is 16 residues long. The V segment lost 4 bases and the J segment 3 bases; nucleotides outside the gene matches: 7. Germline values: CDR1 SGHDT, CDR2 YYEEEE. The CDR3 is CASSRRLAGDYNEQFF. The CDR3 region has the DNA TGTGCCAGCAGCCGGCGGCTAGCGGGAGACTACAATGAGCAGTTCTTC. Variable domain in full (rest from reference TRBV5-6 and TRBJ2-1): DAGVTQSPTHLIKTRGQQVTLRCSPKSGHDTVSWYQQALGQGPQFIFQYYEEEERQRGNFPDRFSGHQFPNYSSELNVNALLLGDSALYLCASSRRLAGDYNEQFFGPGTRLTVL.

The rearrangement joins TRBV11-2 to TRBJ1-2, with TRBD1 matching over 10 bases. Germline assignment: CDR1 SGHAT and CDR2 FQNNGV. The CDR3 consists of 17 residues. Germline trimming cut 5 bases from V and 4 bases from J; bases unmatched to any gene: 13. CDR3 DNA sequence: TGTGCCAGCAGCCCAAATAATGGGACAGGGGAGTCCTATGGCTACACCTTC. Its protein product is CASSPNNGTGESYGYTF.

The chain employs TRBV14 and TRBJ2-7; 10 bases agree with TRBD2. The CDR3 is 14 amino acids. Per the germline V gene, CDR1 is SGHDN and CDR2 is FVKESK. V gave up 4 bases and J gave up 2 bases; unmatched junction bases: 2. CDR3 protein: CASSRSGRAYEQYF. The CDR3 region has the DNA TGTGCCAGCAGCCGAAGCGGGAGGGCCTACGAGCAGTACTTC.

V and J are TRBV7-9 and TRBJ2-7, with D tentatively TRBD2 (6 bases). Between the trimmed V and J ends, which lost 5 bases and 2 bases, there was a span of 25 bases. The CDR3 consists of 18 residues. Germline V gives CDR1 SEHNR, CDR2 FQNEAQ (reference sequence). This CDR3 is CASSGIGGPKIIPYEQYF. DNA for the CDR3: TGTGCCAGCAGCGGAATAGGAGGGCCCAAGATAATCCCCTACGAGCAGTACTTC.

This clone has a single count. The J gene is TRBJ2-7, the V gene TRBV4-1; 9 bases are shared with TRBD1. The CDR3 length is 15 residues. Germline-derived CDR1 and CDR2 are MGHRA and YSYEKL. V trimming: 1 base; J trimming: 6 bases; junction bases outside the gene matches: 7. The CDR3: CASSQVRDRVPEQYF. The CDR3 DNA follows: TGCGCCAGCAGCCAAGTCCGGGACAGGGTACCCGAGCAGTACTTC.

This chain uses TRBV19 with TRBJ2-1; the match to TRBD2 covers 7 bases. Germline V CDR1 and CDR2: LNHDA, SQIVND (reference sequence). The CDR3 contains 13 residues. With 3 bases clipped from V and 7 bases from J, the junction kept 3 bases outside the gene matches. DNA for the CDR3: TGTGCCAGTAGTATTGGGGGGGGGAATGAGCAGTTCTTC. Translated: CASSIGGGNEQFF.

J is TRBJ2-1 and V is TRBV28; 10 nucleotides match TRBD1. CDR3 length equals 13 residues. With 6 bases clipped from V and 4 bases from J, the junction kept 0 bases outside the gene matches. Germline-derived CDR1 and CDR2 are MDHEN and SYDVKM. CDR3 region: CASRGQGYNEQFF. In DNA, the CDR3 is TGTGCCAGCAGGGGACAGGGGTACAATGAGCAGTTCTTC. Supplemented by reference TRBV28 and TRBJ2-1, the full variable domain reads DVKVTQSSRYLVKRTGEKVFLECVQDMDHENMFWYRQDPGLGLRLIYFSYDVKMKEKGDIPEGYSVSREKKERFSLILESASTNQTSMYLCASRGQGYNEQFFGPGTRLTVL.

The chain recombines TRBV5-1 with TRBJ1-2, with D possibly being TRBD1 (5 bases). Trimming removed 0 bases at V and 7 bases at J, with 16 bases between. CDR1 and CDR2 (germline): SGHRS, YFSETQ. This CDR3 region has 15 residues. As DNA, the CDR3 is TGCGCCAGCAGCTTGGCCGTTGGCAGGGATGTTGGCTACACCTTC. Protein product: CASSLAVGRDVGYTF.

This chain uses TRBV5-1 with TRBJ2-1; 7 bases line up with TRBD2. Germline values: CDR1 SGHRS, CDR2 YFSETQ. V was clipped by 0 bases and J by 7 bases; unmatched bases: 4. The CDR3 covers 14 residues. The CDR3 reads CASSLVLAENEQFF. CDR3 nucleotide sequence: TGCGCCAGCAGCTTGGTCCTAGCGGAAAATGAGCAGTTCTTC.

The chain carries TRBV9 and TRBJ1-1; weak D call: TRBD1 (6 bases). The CDR3 extends over 16 amino acids. Looked up from germline, CDR1 is SGDLS and CDR2 is YYNGEE. V lost 3 bases to trimming and J lost 3 bases, with 18 bases between them. The CDR3 loop reads CASSGDRVKGDTEAFF. The CDR3 coding sequence is TGTGCCAGCAGCGGCGACAGAGTCAAGGGGGACACTGAAGCTTTCTTT. The whole variable domain, remainder taken from reference TRBV9 and TRBJ1-1, is DSGVTQTPKHLITATGQRVTLRCSPRSGDLSVYWYQQSLDQGLQFLIQYYNGEERAKGNILERFSAQQFPDLHSELNLSSLELGDSALYFCASSGDRVKGDTEAFFGQGTRLTVV.